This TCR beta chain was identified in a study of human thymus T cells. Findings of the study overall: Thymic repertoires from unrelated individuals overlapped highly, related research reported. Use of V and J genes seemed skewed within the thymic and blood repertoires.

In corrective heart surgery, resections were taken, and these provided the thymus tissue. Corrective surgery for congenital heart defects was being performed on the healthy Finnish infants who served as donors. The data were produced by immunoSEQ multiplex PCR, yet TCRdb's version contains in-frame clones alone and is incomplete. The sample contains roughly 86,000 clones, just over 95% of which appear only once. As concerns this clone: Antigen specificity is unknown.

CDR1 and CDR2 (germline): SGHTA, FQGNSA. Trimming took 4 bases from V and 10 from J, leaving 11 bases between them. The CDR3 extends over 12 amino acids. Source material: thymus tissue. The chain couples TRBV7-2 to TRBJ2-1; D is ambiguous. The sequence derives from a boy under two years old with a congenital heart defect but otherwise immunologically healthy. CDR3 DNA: TGTGCCAGCAGCTCAAGACTTGTAGAGCAGTTCTTC. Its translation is CASSSRLVEQFF.